Shown below are 27 T cell receptor beta chains from a single sample sequenced in a study of blood T cells in healthy people across ages. Then a second PCR, running roughly 7 to 11 cycles, was carried out with a sample-barcoded 5' primer and a J-beta primer mix. MiXCR was run by TCRdb on the 5' RACE reads, yielding one entry per CDR3 protein. In the table there are 1,500,000 or so distinct CDR3 sequences, around 55% of which are singletons. Sequenced material: blood. These receptors all stem from a young man in good health.

This chain joins TRBV20-1 and TRBJ2-3; D is undetermined. CDR3 length: 10 amino acids. CDR1 and CDR2 (germline): DFQATT, SNEGSKA (reference sequence). Between the trimmed V and J ends, which lost 8 bases and 2 bases, there was a span of 5 bases. This chain's CDR3 is CSPHTDTQYF. DNA for the CDR3: TGCAGTCCCCACACAGATACGCAGTATTTT.

This clonotype was detected once. The genes are TRBV4-1 and TRBJ2-5; 7 bases are a match to TRBD1. TRBJ2-7 explains the end of the DNA better; the J call may be wrong. This CDR3 region has 15 residues. Germline V gene data show CDR1 as MGHRA and CDR2 as YSYEKL. The CDR3 DNA is TGCGCCAGCAGCCAAGGACCAGGGGGTTTAAACGAGCAGTACTTC. Its protein is CASSQGPGGLNEQYF.

The CDR3 coding sequence is TGTGCCACCAGCAGATCAATTAGCGGGAGGGCCTCTGGAGAGACCCAGTACTTC. It encodes CATSRSISGRASGETQYF. The chain employs TRBV15 and TRBJ2-7, with 11 nucleotides matching TRBD2. The DNA end lines up better with TRBJ2-5; the J call may be wrong. The CDR3 loop spans 18 amino acids. From germline, CDR1 is LNHNV and CDR2 YYDKDF (reference sequence).

This clonotype was observed many times. The chain uses TRBV6-6 and TRBJ2-1, with D maybe TRBD2 (6 bases). V was shortened by 6 bases and J by 0 bases, with 12 bases between the two germline ends. The CDR3 extends over 15 amino acids. Looked up from germline, CDR1 is MNHNY and CDR2 is SVGAGI (reference sequence). CDR3 residues: CASRVDGSSYNEQFF. For the CDR3, the DNA is TGTGCCAGCAGAGTGGACGGGAGCTCCTACAATGAGCAGTTCTTC.

V and J are TRBV5-1 and TRBJ2-2; D not resolved. CDR1 is SGHRS and CDR2 is YFSETQ in the germline V gene. This CDR3 contains 14 residues. V gave up 0 bases and J gave up 6 bases, with 9 bases separating them. In DNA, the CDR3 is TGCGCCAGCAGCTTGGATGGGAATCCCGGGGAGCTGTTTTTT. Translation gives CASSLDGNPGELFF.

In its sample, this clonotype was seen a few times. The V call is TRBV7-9, the J call TRBJ1-1; 9 bases are shared with TRBD1. The CDR3 has 13 residues. Germline CDR1 reads SEHNR; CDR2 reads FQNEAQ (reference sequence). The V gene end was trimmed by 4 bases and the J gene end by 12 bases; junction bases not matched to a gene: 9. The CDR3 protein is CASSYGQGSNSFF. The CDR3, as DNA: TGTGCCAGCAGCTATGGACAGGGGTCGAATTCTTTCTTT. Based on the CDR3 plus reference TRBV7-9 and TRBJ1-1, the full variable domain is DTGVSQNPRHKITKRGQNVTFRCDPISEHNRLYWYRQTLGQGPEFLTYFQNEAQLEKSRLLSDRFSAERPKGSFSTLEIQRTEQGDSAMYLCASSYGQGSNSFFGQGTRLTVV.

The chain is built from TRBV28 and TRBJ2-5, with 8 positions matching TRBD1. Per germline, CDR1 MDHEN and CDR2 SYDVKM. Unmatched junction bases numbered 8, after V lost 5 bases and J lost 9 bases. There are 13 residues in the CDR3. The CDR3 protein is CASSPLTGAAQYF. CDR3 sequence (DNA): TGTGCCAGCAGTCCCCTGACAGGGGCGGCCCAGTACTTC.

The rearrangement uses TRBV4-2 and TRBJ1-4; 8 bases fit TRBD1. Germline V lookup: CDR1 LGHNA, CDR2 YNFKEQ. Trimming removed 3 bases from V and 3 bases from J; junction bases left unmatched: 6. The CDR3 runs 16 residues. The CDR3 nucleotides are TGTGCCAGCAGCCAGACTCCGGGACAGGCTAATGAAAAACTGTTTTTT. Protein sequence: CASSQTPGQANEKLFF.

The genes are TRBV5-1 and TRBJ2-3, with D perhaps given as TRBD1 or TRBD2 (6 bases each). CDR1 is SGHRS, CDR2 YFSETQ, per germline. The CDR3 is 14 residues long. Trimming stripped 0 bases from V and 6 bases from J, with 11 bases between. The CDR3 DNA reads as TGCGCCAGCAGCTTGGAGCCCGGGGGCGATACGCAGTATTTT. Its translation: CASSLEPGGDTQYF.

This clonotype was counted between two and nine times. This chain uses TRBV20-1 with TRBJ2-1, with unresolved D. CDR1 DFQATT and CDR2 SNEGSKA come from the germline V gene (reference sequence). The CDR3 runs to 12 residues. Trimming removed 8 bases from V and 13 bases from J, with 21 bases in between. CDR3 nucleotides: TGCAGTACTACAGTAGGTCAAGAGACCCAGTTCTTC. Residues: CSTTVGQETQFF.

V is TRBV7-6 and J is TRBJ2-1; D is possibly TRBD1 or TRBD2 (5 bases each). This CDR3 comprises 14 residues. Trimming shortened V by 1 base and J by 6 bases, and 10 bases separated the two germline ends. Germline V gene data show CDR1 as SGHVS and CDR2 as FNYEAQ. The CDR3 region has the DNA TGTGCCAGCAGCTTAGTCTCCGGGGCCAATGAGCAGTTCTTC. Its protein is CASSLVSGANEQFF. Based on the CDR3 plus reference TRBV7-6 and TRBJ2-1, the full variable domain is GAGVSQSPRYKVTKRGQDVALRCDPISGHVSLYWYRQALGQGPEFLTYFNYEAQQDKSGLPNDRFSAERPEGSISTLTIQRTEQRDSAMYRCASSLVSGANEQFFGPGTRLTVL.

The chain is built from TRBV11-2 and TRBJ1-1; TRBD1 matches at 7 bases. This CDR3 has 14 residues. With V trimmed by 4 bases and J by 4 bases, 6 bases remained unmatched. CDR1 is SGHAT and CDR2 is FQNNGV in the germline V gene. CDR3 nucleotide sequence: TGTGCCAGCAGCTCCCCGACAGGGCCCACTGAAGCTTTCTTT. Encoded protein: CASSSPTGPTEAFF.

The chain uses TRBV6-5 and TRBJ2-5; D might be TRBD1 or TRBD2, each matching 5 bases. The J call may be faulty, since TRBJ2-7 better matches the DNA end. The CDR3 length is 17 residues. Germline CDR1 MNHEY, CDR2 SVGAGI. CDR3 sequence: CASSYSMGRGIGYEQYF. The DNA for the CDR3 is TGTGCCAGCAGTTACTCGATGGGACGGGGTATCGGGTACGAGCAGTACTTC.

This clonotype has more than one count but fewer than ten. This chain joins TRBV13 and TRBJ2-5; 11 positions match TRBD2. J was trimmed by 2 bases and V by 1 base; bases with no gene match: 6. The CDR3 is 17 residues long. From germline, CDR1 is PRHDT and CDR2 FYEKMQ (reference sequence). The CDR3, as DNA: TGTGCCAGCAGCTTAGCGCCGGGACTAGCGGAACAAGAGACCCAGTACTTC. Its translation is CASSLAPGLAEQETQYF. The variable domain in full, with the rest retrieved from reference TRBV13 and TRBJ2-5, is AAGVIQSPRHLIKEKRETATLKCYPIPRHDTVYWYQQGPGQDPQFLISFYEKMQSDKGSIPDRFSAQQFSDYHSELNMSSLELGDSALYFCASSLAPGLAEQETQYFGPGTRLLVL.

The rearrangement uses TRBV27 and TRBJ2-7; 10 bases are shared with TRBD1. Germline lookup yields CDR1 MNHEY and CDR2 SMNVEV (reference sequence). J was trimmed by 3 bases and V by 6 bases; bases with no gene match: 17. CDR3 length equals 18 residues. The CDR3 sequence: CASRGGRFKGQGHYEQYF. In DNA, the CDR3 is TGTGCCAGCAGAGGGGGAAGGTTTAAGGGACAGGGGCACTACGAGCAGTACTTC.

The chain is built from TRBV4-1 and TRBJ2-1; D call uncertain. The CDR3 sequence is 16 residues long. Germline V lookup: CDR1 MGHRA, CDR2 YSYEKL. V lost 1 base, J lost 5 bases, and 15 bases lay in between. The CDR3 is CASSQVPGEGNNEQFF. The DNA for the CDR3 is TGCGCCAGCAGCCAAGTCCCTGGGGAAGGGAACAATGAGCAGTTCTTC.

CDR3 sequence: CASRPPGQVYYGYTF. The CDR3 DNA reads as TGCGCCAGCAGGCCCCCGGGACAGGTCTACTATGGCTACACCTTC. V usage is TRBV5-1 and J usage is TRBJ1-2, with 8 bases that match TRBD1. The CDR3 runs to 15 residues. V lost 5 bases, J lost 3 bases, and 9 bases stayed unmatched. In germline, CDR1 is SGHRS, CDR2 YFSETQ.

V usage is TRBV12-5 and J usage is TRBJ2-4; 9 bases fit TRBD2. The CDR3 covers 16 residues. Trimming cost V 0 bases and J 6 bases; bases outside gene matches: 6. Per germline, CDR1 LGHNT and CDR2 FRNRAP. CDR3 DNA sequence: TGTGCTAGTGGTTTGGTGGCTAGCGGGAATTTAAACATTCAGTACTTC. It translates to CASGLVASGNLNIQYF.

As DNA, the CDR3 is TGTGCCAGCAGTCCCCCCGGTAGAGCTGAAGCTTTCTTT. This gives the protein CASSPPGRAEAFF. The V call is TRBV12-3 or TRBV12-4, the J call TRBJ1-1; no clear D gene. V was clipped by 5 bases and J by 6 bases, with 13 bases between them. The CDR3 length is 13 residues.

As for this clonotype: One end of the junction does not line up with germline, which may come from a read error. J is TRBJ1-5 and V is TRBV20-1; TRBD1 matches at 8 bases. The CDR3 is made up of 15 amino acids. Germline V lookup: CDR1 DFQATT, CDR2 SNEGSKA (reference sequence). The DNA of the CDR3 is TGCGGTGCTGTCTTAATACAGGGGGGGGATCAGCCCCAGCATTTT. Encoded protein: CGAVLIQGGDQPQHF.

The chain has TRBV20-1 and TRBJ2-7; no firm D call. Per the germline V gene, CDR1 is DFQATT and CDR2 is SNEGSKA (reference sequence). The CDR3 is 12 residues long. With 5 bases removed from V and 11 bases from J, the gap between germline ends came to 19 bases. The CDR3 DNA follows: TGCAGTGCTGCCAACGTGAAGTCGGTGGAGTACTTC. It specifies CSAANVKSVEYF.

This clonotype appeared a few times. This rearrangement joins TRBV5-1 to TRBJ1-6; weak D call: TRBD1 (5 bases). Trimming took 5 bases from V and 7 from J, leaving 13 bases between them. The CDR3 has 14 amino acids. In germline, CDR1 is SGHRS, CDR2 YFSETQ. The CDR3: CASRGDSTNSPLHF. The CDR3 coding sequence is TGCGCCAGCAGAGGGGACTCTACAAATTCACCCCTCCACTTT.

The chain employs TRBV6-5 and TRBJ1-2, with D possibly TRBD1 on 5 matching bases. There are 15 residues in the CDR3. Germline assignment: CDR1 MNHEY and CDR2 SVGAGI. V lost 6 bases to trimming and J lost 4 bases, with 18 bases between them. CDR3 in DNA: TGTGCCAGCAGGACGGGACTTTCTCCCACCTATGGCTACACCTTC. Protein sequence: CASRTGLSPTYGYTF.

V is TRBV4-3 and J is TRBJ2-7; D is possibly TRBD2 (5 bases). CDR1 LGHNA and CDR2 YSLEER come from the germline V gene. The CDR3 has 16 residues. Between the trimmed V and J ends, which lost 2 bases and 4 bases, there was a span of 18 bases. The CDR3 loop is CASSQSVPGSGYEQYF. Written as DNA, the CDR3 is TGCGCCAGCAGCCAAAGCGTCCCGGGGTCGGGATACGAGCAGTACTTC.

Details on this clonotype: Compared with germline, one end of the junction differs, possibly owing to a read error. This rearrangement joins TRBV5-4 to TRBJ2-7, with 8 nucleotides matching TRBD2. The germline V gene encodes CDR1 SGHNT and CDR2 YYREEE (reference sequence). The CDR3 consists of 14 residues. The CDR3 DNA sequence: TGTGCCAGCAGACGGGCGGGAGGTTCCTACGGGCAGTACTTC. Amino acid sequence: CASRRAGGSYGQYF. The whole variable domain, remainder taken from reference TRBV5-4 and TRBJ2-7, is ETGVTQSPTHLIKTRGQQVTLRCSSQSGHNTVSWYQQALGQGPQFIFQYYREEENGRGNFPPRFSGLQFPNYSSELNVNALELDDSALYLCASRRAGGSYGQYFGPGTRLTVT.

The chain links TRBV2 to TRBJ1-5; D uncertain. V was clipped by 0 bases and J by 5 bases, with 8 bases between them. This CDR3 region has 14 residues. Germline loops: CDR1 SNHLY, CDR2 FYNNEI. CDR3 residues: CASSEASRDQPQHF. In DNA, the CDR3 is TGTGCCAGCAGTGAAGCGTCGAGGGATCAGCCCCAGCATTTT. The complete variable domain, with remaining parts taken from reference TRBV2 and TRBJ1-5, reads EPEVTQTPSHQVTQMGQEVILRCVPISNHLYFYWYRQILGQKVEFLVSFYNNEISEKSEIFDDQFSVERPDGSNFTLKIRSTKLEDSAMYFCASSEASRDQPQHFGDGTRLSIL.

This chain links TRBV9 with TRBJ2-5; possible D gene TRBD2, 5 bases. The J call may be faulty, since TRBJ2-1 better matches the DNA end. The germline V gene has CDR1 SGDLS and CDR2 YYNGEE. The CDR3 totals 12 residues. The CDR3 DNA reads as TGTGCCAGCAGCGCGGGGTTCGATGAGCAGTTCTTC. Translated: CASSAGFDEQFF.